Listed here are 31 T cell receptor beta chains from one sample, sequenced in a study of shared clonotypes between healthy human individuals. Only in-frame clones appear in the TCRdb table, and some are missing; sequencing was by immunoSEQ multiplex PCR. Of around 1.4 million clones listed, around 98.5% are singletons. The sequenced material came from naive CD4+ T cells sorted from blood. Specified subset: CD45RA+ positively selected. Receptors were obtained from a man under 40 in good health.

Remarks on this clone: In the same sample, other DNA sequences code for this CDR3. The chain couples TRBV2 to TRBJ1-5; D gene ambiguous. There are 13 residues in the CDR3. The V gene lost 2 bases and the J gene lost 3 bases, with 5 bases spanning the gap. Germline assignment: CDR1 SNHLY and CDR2 FYNNEI. CDR3 region: CASSERSNQPQHF. The CDR3 nucleotides read TGTGCCAGCAGTGAAAGATCCAATCAGCCCCAGCATTTT.

The chain recombines TRBV2 with TRBJ2-3; no definite D call. The CDR3 runs to 16 residues. Germline CDR1 SNHLY, CDR2 FYNNEI. Trimming shortened V by 3 bases and J by 0 bases, and 13 bases separated the two germline ends. The DNA for the CDR3 is TGTGCCAGCAGTGACGATAGCAGGTCTAGCACAGATACGCAGTATTTT. Translation gives CASSDDSRSSTDTQYF.

This rearrangement joins TRBV19 to TRBJ2-1, with a weak D call TRBD2 (6 bases). The V gene's germline CDR1 is LNHDA and CDR2 SQIVND (reference sequence). The CDR3 runs 16 residues. V lost 7 bases to trimming and J lost 0 bases, with 16 bases between them. In DNA form, the CDR3 reads TGTGCCAGTACTCTAAGGGGCGGGACCTCCTACAATGAGCAGTTCTTC. Translating it yields CASTLRGGTSYNEQFF.

This chain joins TRBV5-4 and TRBJ2-3, with TRBD2 matching over 10 bases. The J segment lost 8 bases and the V segment lost 0 bases, leaving 12 bases of the junction unmatched. CDR1 SGHNT and CDR2 YYREEE come from the germline V gene (reference sequence). The CDR3 totals 17 residues. CDR3 DNA sequence: TGTGCCAGCAGCTTGGCCGAGCTAGCGGGAGTTAGAGGTACGCAGTATTTT. Protein sequence: CASSLAELAGVRGTQYF.

This rearrangement joins TRBV4-2 to TRBJ2-2, with 7 bases that match TRBD1. The CDR3 spans 15 residues. The germline CDR1 and CDR2 sequences are LGHNA and YNFKEQ. The junction had 5 bases not matched to a gene; V was cut back by 3 bases and J by 4 bases. CDR3 loop: CASSHPGQFTGELFF. The CDR3 DNA follows: TGTGCCAGCAGCCACCCGGGACAGTTCACCGGGGAGCTGTTTTTT.

The gene calls are TRBV5-6 and TRBJ1-1; D gene uncertain. CDR3 length: 14 amino acids. The V end lost 3 bases, the J end lost 2 bases, and 11 bases lay between the germline ends. Germline CDR1 reads SGHDT; CDR2 reads YYEEEE. Here the CDR3 DNA reads TGTGCCAGCAGCTCGGACGCCTTAAACACTGAAGCTTTCTTT. This gives the protein CASSSDALNTEAFF.

About this clone: This sample also contains other DNA sequences that code for the same CDR3. The rearrangement uses TRBV6-5 and TRBJ2-3; D remains ambiguous. The germline CDR1 and CDR2 sequences are MNHEY and SVGAGI. The V end lost 1 base, the J end lost 2 bases, and 10 bases lay between the germline ends. CDR3 size: 15 residues. CDR3 sequence: CASSYLGGNTDTQYF. The CDR3 bases are TGTGCCAGCAGTTACTTAGGTGGGAACACAGATACGCAGTATTTT.

In its sample, this clone was seen once. This rearrangement joins TRBV7-2 to TRBJ2-7; 9 nucleotides line up with TRBD2. The length of the CDR3 is 16 residues. Germline V lookup: CDR1 SGHTA, CDR2 FQGNSA. J was trimmed by 0 bases and V by 5 bases; bases with no gene match: 8. CDR3 in DNA: TGTGCCAGCAGCCGTCGACTAGCGGAAACCTCCTACGAGCAGTACTTC. Amino acids: CASSRRLAETSYEQYF.

The chain combines TRBV18 with TRBJ2-2; 16 bases agree with TRBD2. CDR1 and CDR2 (germline): KGHSH, LQKENI. The ends lost 2 bases at V and 2 bases at J; junction bases unmatched: 5. There are 19 residues in the CDR3. The DNA of the CDR3 is TGTGCCAGCTCACCAACCGGGACTAGCGGGAGGGGAAACACCGGGGAGCTGTTTTTT. The encoded protein is CASSPTGTSGRGNTGELFF.

For this clone: The sample carries other DNA sequences with the same CDR3. V gene TRBV2 combines with J gene TRBJ2-7, with D uncertain. CDR3 length: 12 amino acids. Trimming shortened V by 6 bases and J by 4 bases, and 10 bases separated the two germline ends. The germline gives CDR1 SNHLY, CDR2 FYNNEI. CDR3 bases: TGTGCCAGCAGGGCAGGAACGTACGAGCAGTACTTC. As protein: CASRAGTYEQYF.

This chain uses TRBV4-1 with TRBJ2-1; D ambiguous. The CDR3 is 14 amino acids. V lost 3 bases and J lost 0, with 6 bases in between. Germline CDR1 reads MGHRA; CDR2 reads YSYEKL. As DNA, the CDR3 is TGCGCCAGCAGCCAGCGCAGCTCCTACAATGAGCAGTTCTTC. Its translation: CASSQRSSYNEQFF.

Notes on this clone: The same CDR3 is also encoded by other DNA sequences in this sample. The chain combines TRBV9 with TRBJ1-2; 8 positions agree with TRBD1. The length of the CDR3 is 13 residues. J was trimmed by 3 bases and V by 4 bases; bases with no gene match: 2. From germline, CDR1 is SGDLS and CDR2 YYNGEE. CDR3 bases: TGTGCCAGCAGCCCGGACAGGGACTATGGCTACACCTTC. Protein: CASSPDRDYGYTF. Together with reference TRBV9 and TRBJ1-2, the CDR3 gives the full variable domain: DSGVTQTPKHLITATGQRVTLRCSPRSGDLSVYWYQQSLDQGLQFLIQYYNGEERAKGNILERFSAQQFPDLHSELNLSSLELGDSALYFCASSPDRDYGYTFGSGTRLTVV.

V and J are TRBV9 and TRBJ2-1, with D tentatively TRBD1 (6 bases). V shed 0 bases and J shed 12 bases, with 10 bases lying between them. Germline V gives CDR1 SGDLS, CDR2 YYNGEE. CDR3 size: 12 residues. The CDR3 region is CASSVGGPVQFF. As DNA, the CDR3 is TGTGCCAGCAGCGTAGGGGGGCCGGTGCAGTTCTTC.

The rearrangement links TRBV5-8 to TRBJ2-4, with TRBD2 matching over 12 bases. CDR3 length: 16 residues. The ends lost 0 bases at V and 6 bases at J; junction bases unmatched: 4. CDR1 SGHTS and CDR2 YDEGEE come from the germline V gene. CDR3 sequence: CASSLGLAGVANIQYF. The DNA for the CDR3 is TGTGCCAGCAGCTTGGGACTAGCGGGAGTAGCAAACATTCAGTACTTC.

The chain carries TRBV28 and TRBJ2-7; the D call may be TRBD1 or TRBD2 (5 bases each). Trimming pared 4 bases from V and 7 bases from J, leaving 17 bases between. The CDR3 runs 14 residues. Looked up from germline, CDR1 is MDHEN and CDR2 is SYDVKM. CDR3 sequence reads: CASSSLGPWGEQYF. CDR3 sequence (DNA): TGTGCCAGCAGTTCCCTCGGTCCTTGGGGGGAGCAGTACTTC.

The CDR3 reads CASSQTSGSANTGELFF. DNA of the CDR3: TGCGCCAGCAGCCAGACTAGCGGGAGCGCGAACACCGGGGAGCTGTTTTTT. The chain recombines TRBV4-1 with TRBJ2-2; 12 bases match TRBD2. CDR1 and CDR2 (germline): MGHRA, YSYEKL. Trimming cost V 3 bases and J 0 bases; bases outside gene matches: 2. CDR3 size: 17 residues.

This clone has only one observation. This chain connects TRBV4-3 to TRBJ2-1; the D is unclear. The germline gives CDR1 LGHNA, CDR2 YSLEER. V lost 0 bases and J lost 9, with 12 bases in between. The CDR3 length is 14 residues. The DNA of the CDR3 is TGCGCCAGCAGCCAAGACCTAACGCCGATTGAGCAGTTCTTC. As protein: CASSQDLTPIEQFF.

The chain carries TRBV5-6 and TRBJ2-7, with 8 bases fitting TRBD1. Per germline, CDR1 SGHDT and CDR2 YYEEEE. The V gene end was trimmed by 4 bases and the J gene end by 2 bases; junction bases not matched to a gene: 2. This CDR3 contains 13 residues. The CDR3 protein is CASSADRAYEQYF. The CDR3 bases are TGTGCCAGCAGCGCGGACAGGGCCTACGAGCAGTACTTC.

This sequence joins TRBV28 and TRBJ2-1; D uncertain. This CDR3 region has 11 residues. Germline loops: CDR1 MDHEN, CDR2 SYDVKM. V lost 6 bases, J lost 9 bases, and 9 bases lay in between. CDR3 nucleotides: TGTGCCAGCAGAAATCCCGGTGAGCAGTTCTTC. Protein: CASRNPGEQFF.

This chain uses TRBV7-2 with TRBJ2-7; D call uncertain. There are 14 residues in the CDR3. From germline, CDR1 is SGHTA and CDR2 FQGNSA. V was cut by 2 bases and J by 3 bases, with 11 bases left in between. The CDR3 region has the DNA TGTGCCAGCAGCTTATGGTTAGGAGACTACGAGCAGTACTTC. Translated: CASSLWLGDYEQYF.

V is TRBV18 and J is TRBJ2-2; TRBD2 is a possible D gene (5 bases). Per the germline V gene, CDR1 is KGHSH and CDR2 is LQKENI. The V gene lost 3 bases and the J gene lost 3 bases, with 17 bases spanning the gap. The CDR3 runs to 17 residues. CDR3 nucleotides: TGTGCCAGCTCACCGCGGGTAGGCGTTATGCACACCGGGGAGCTGTTTTTT. As protein: CASSPRVGVMHTGELFF.

The chain has TRBV5-4 and TRBJ2-5; D remains ambiguous. CDR3 size: 13 residues. The V gene's germline CDR1 is SGHNT and CDR2 YYREEE (reference sequence). The V gene lost 0 bases and the J gene lost 4 bases, with 7 bases spanning the gap. The CDR3 sequence is CASSLEPSETQYF. The CDR3 nucleotides read TGTGCCAGCAGCTTGGAGCCGTCAGAGACCCAGTACTTC.

V usage is TRBV6-6 and J usage is TRBJ2-3; D uncertain. V dropped 7 bases and J dropped 6 bases, with 8 bases sitting between them. Germline V lookup: CDR1 MNHNY, CDR2 SVGAGI (reference sequence). This CDR3 has 11 residues. CDR3: CASKARDTQYF. CDR3 nucleotides: TGTGCCAGCAAGGCGAGGGATACGCAGTATTTT.

The chain has TRBV5-1 and TRBJ1-1; 7 positions match TRBD1. This CDR3 region has 17 residues. Trimming at V came to 4 bases and at J to 4 bases, leaving 16 bases not matched to a gene. Germline V gene data show CDR1 as SGHRS and CDR2 as YFSETQ. CDR3 in DNA: TGCGCCAGCAGCGGCGGTGGGACAGTAAACGTCGGCACTGAAGCTTTCTTT. It codes for CASSGGGTVNVGTEAFF.

The chain joins TRBV28 to TRBJ2-2; the D is unclear. CDR1 and CDR2 (germline): MDHEN, SYDVKM. There are 14 residues in the CDR3. Trimming stripped 7 bases from V and 5 bases from J, with 14 bases between. CDR3 protein: CASINSQYTGELFF. The CDR3 DNA reads TGTGCCAGCATCAACAGCCAATATACCGGGGAGCTGTTTTTT.

This CDR3 reads CASSLLAGGLTDTQYF. The DNA for the CDR3 is TGTGCCAGTAGCCTACTAGCGGGAGGTCTCACAGATACGCAGTATTTT. This chain joins TRBV19 and TRBJ2-3; 12 bases line up with TRBD2. V gave up 6 bases and J gave up 2 bases; unmatched junction bases: 6. The germline CDR1 and CDR2 sequences are LNHDA and SQIVND (reference sequence). The CDR3 has 16 residues.

The chain has TRBV14 and TRBJ2-1; 10 positions match TRBD2. Trimming cost V 6 bases and J 7 bases; bases outside gene matches: 18. Per the germline V gene, CDR1 is SGHDN and CDR2 is FVKESK. The CDR3 consists of 18 residues. CDR3 region: CASSTRKQASGRGNEQFF. The DNA for the CDR3 is TGTGCCAGCAGTACAAGAAAGCAGGCTAGCGGGAGAGGAAATGAGCAGTTCTTC.

The rearrangement joins TRBV6-5 to TRBJ2-1, with 8 bases matching TRBD2. CDR1 MNHEY and CDR2 SVGAGI come from the germline V gene. The CDR3 extends over 14 amino acids. V lost 5 bases to trimming and J lost 5 bases; unmatched junction nucleotides: 5. This chain's CDR3 is CASSVAGIHNEQFF. CDR3 DNA: TGTGCCAGCAGTGTAGCGGGAATCCACAATGAGCAGTTCTTC.

This chain connects TRBV7-3 to TRBJ2-3; possibly TRBD1 for D (5 bases). The CDR3 length is 13 residues. Germline CDR1 SGHTA, CDR2 FQGTGA. The V end lost 5 bases, the J end lost 6 bases, and 12 bases lay between the germline ends. The CDR3 DNA is TGTGCCAGCAGCCTACTCCAGGGTGATACGCAGTATTTT. Amino acid sequence: CASSLLQGDTQYF.

The rearrangement links TRBV6-6 to TRBJ1-4; D remains ambiguous. The germline V and J ends were trimmed by 2 bases and 7 bases, with 11 bases remaining between them. There are 14 residues in the CDR3. Germline V gene sequence: CDR1 MNHNY, CDR2 SVGAGI (reference sequence). The CDR3 DNA sequence: TGTGCCAGCAGTTACAATCAAGCGGGTGAAAAACTGTTTTTT. Amino acid sequence: CASSYNQAGEKLFF.

V is TRBV7-9 and J is TRBJ2-7, with D uncertain. The CDR3 contains 12 residues. Germline loops: CDR1 SEHNR, CDR2 FQNEAQ (reference sequence). V lost 5 bases and J 5 bases, leaving 10 bases between the germline ends. The CDR3, as DNA: TGTGCCAGCAGCCCCACGGGCAACGAGCAGTACTTC. Translating it yields CASSPTGNEQYF.